This passage covers 19 T cell receptor beta chains from one sample sequenced in a study of T cells in Graves' hyperthyroidism and ophthalmopathy. RNA transcripts served as the template for amplifying TCR beta CDR3 regions. First-round RT-PCR targeting the TCR CDR3 was performed with the HTBI primer set. Using its own MiXCR run on the multiplex PCR reads, TCRdb lists one record per CDR3 protein. The table shows 350,000 to 400,000 distinct CDR3 sequences, with 11% to 15% occurring only once. Sequencing was performed on blood. These receptors all stem from a woman aged 55-70 years with Graves' hyperthyroidism.

This clonotype has more than one count but fewer than ten. The chain combines TRBV5-1 with TRBJ1-4; tentative D call: TRBD1 (6 bases). Germline loops: CDR1 SGHRS, CDR2 YFSETQ. The CDR3 is 15 residues long. The V and J ends lost 4 bases and 8 bases respectively, with 18 bases between them. As DNA, the CDR3 is TGCGCCAGCAGCCCGCTCGGGGGGCGGGAAGAAAAACTGTTTTTT. Translation gives CASSPLGGREEKLFF. Full variable domain (rest looked up from reference TRBV5-1 and TRBJ1-4): KAGVTQTPRYLIKTRGQQVTLSCSPISGHRSVSWYQQTPGQGLQFLFEYFSETQRNKGNFPGRFSGRQFSNSRSEMNVSTLELGDSALYLCASSPLGGREEKLFFGSGTQLSVL.

This clonotype has a count of ten or more. V gene TRBV6-1 combines with J gene TRBJ2-2, with TRBD2 identical over 8 bases. Germline CDR1 reads MNHNS; CDR2 reads SASEGT. The ends lost 0 bases at V and 2 bases at J; junction bases unmatched: 5. This CDR3 has 17 amino acids. CDR3 protein: CASSEAGVAGNTGELFF. CDR3 nucleotide sequence: TGTGCCAGCAGTGAAGCGGGGGTAGCGGGAAACACCGGGGAGCTGTTTTTT.

The chain couples TRBV20-1 to TRBJ2-1, with 7 bases that match TRBD2. This CDR3 comprises 11 residues. Germline V gene lookup returns CDR1 DFQATT and CDR2 SNEGSKA (reference sequence). CDR3: CGIAGHNEQFF. The CDR3 DNA sequence: TGCGGAATAGCGGGCCACAATGAGCAGTTCTTC.

This clonotype was seen repeatedly, ten times or more. The genes are TRBV12-3 or TRBV12-4 and TRBJ2-3; the D gene is possibly TRBD1 (5 bases). The ends were cut back, 7 bases at V and 4 bases at J, with 24 bases in the middle. This CDR3 region has 17 residues. The CDR3 protein is CASTLSRGDWVADTQYF. Written as DNA, the CDR3 is TGTGCCAGCACCCTTAGTAGGGGCGACTGGGTAGCAGATACGCAGTATTTT.

This clonotype was counted ten times or more. The chain uses TRBV27 and TRBJ2-7; 10 bases align to TRBD1. Trimming removed 6 bases from V and 6 bases from J; junction bases left unmatched: 8. CDR1 is MNHEY and CDR2 is SMNVEV in the germline V gene (reference sequence). This CDR3 contains 14 residues. The CDR3 loop is CASSPGQGQFEQYF. The CDR3 DNA reads TGTGCCAGCAGCCCGGGACAGGGGCAGTTCGAGCAGTACTTC.

In this sample, this clonotype turned up a few times. The CDR3 sequence: CASSSSGPPTQETQYF. The DNA of the CDR3 is TGCGCCAGCAGCTCATCGGGCCCACCAACCCAAGAGACCCAGTACTTC. The genes are TRBV5-1 and TRBJ2-5; D not resolved. Looked up from germline, CDR1 is SGHRS and CDR2 is YFSETQ. The CDR3 extends over 16 amino acids. Trimming took 3 bases from V and 1 from J, leaving 16 bases between them. Full variable domain (missing parts from reference TRBV5-1 and TRBJ2-5): KAGVTQTPRYLIKTRGQQVTLSCSPISGHRSVSWYQQTPGQGLQFLFEYFSETQRNKGNFPGRFSGRQFSNSRSEMNVSTLELGDSALYLCASSSSGPPTQETQYFGPGTRLLVL.

This clonotype was recorded many times. The rearrangement joins TRBV30 to TRBJ2-3, with TRBD2 matching over 8 bases. With V trimmed by 2 bases and J by 4 bases, 5 bases remained unmatched. CDR1 GTSNPN and CDR2 SVGIG come from the germline V gene (reference sequence). The CDR3 totals 14 residues. The CDR3: CAWSRGGTADTQYF. CDR3 bases: TGTGCCTGGAGTCGCGGGGGGACGGCAGATACGCAGTATTTT.

This clonotype was detected many times. The CDR3 DNA follows: TGTGCCAGCAGCTTGGCATGGGGGAAGGACACAGATACGCAGTATTTT. Protein: CASSLAWGKDTDTQYF. The chain couples TRBV7-9 to TRBJ2-3; D is perhaps TRBD1 or TRBD2 (5 bases each). V lost 3 bases, J lost 2 bases, and 15 bases lay in between. This CDR3 is built from 16 residues. Per the germline V gene, CDR1 is SEHNR and CDR2 is FQNEAQ (reference sequence).

This rearrangement joins TRBV4-2 to TRBJ2-3, with 14 bases fitting TRBD2. With V trimmed by 0 bases and J by 5 bases, 7 bases remained unmatched. The CDR3 consists of 18 residues. Germline-derived CDR1 and CDR2 are LGHNA and YNFKEQ. CDR3 residues: CASSQELGTSGSKDTQYF. DNA for the CDR3: TGTGCCAGCAGCCAAGAATTAGGGACTAGCGGGAGTAAAGATACGCAGTATTTT.

The sample holds many counts of this clonotype. The CDR3 DNA reads as TGTGCCAGCAGTTCGGGACAGGGGGCGTACGGGCACGGGGAGCAGTACTTC. Protein: CASSSGQGAYGHGEQYF. This chain links TRBV28 with TRBJ2-7; 12 bases are a match to TRBD1. Germline V lookup: CDR1 MDHEN, CDR2 SYDVKM. V was clipped by 4 bases and J by 7 bases; unmatched bases: 14. The CDR3 loop spans 17 amino acids.

This clonotype was detected many times. The chain uses TRBV7-9 and TRBJ2-5; TRBD1 matches at 7 bases. The ends lost 5 bases at V and 0 bases at J; junction bases unmatched: 6. The CDR3 has 15 residues. Germline V gene sequence: CDR1 SEHNR, CDR2 FQNEAQ (reference sequence). Here the CDR3 DNA reads TGTGCCAGCAGCCCGTGGACAGGAGACCAAGAGACCCAGTACTTC. Its translation: CASSPWTGDQETQYF.

In this sample, this clonotype turned up a few times. The chain employs TRBV30 and TRBJ2-5; TRBD2 might be the D (6 bases). Trimming removed 3 bases from V and 1 base from J, with 21 bases in between. The CDR3 totals 17 residues. Germline CDR1 and CDR2: GTSNPN and SVGIG (reference sequence). In nucleotides, the CDR3 is TGTGCCTGGAGCCAAGTAAGGAGGGCTCCCCTCCAAGAGACCCAGTACTTC. Protein sequence: CAWSQVRRAPLQETQYF.

The V and J genes are TRBV4-2 and TRBJ2-7; 9 positions match TRBD2. Germline V CDR1 and CDR2: LGHNA, YNFKEQ. This CDR3 spans 16 amino acids. V shed 1 base and J 6 bases; nucleotides not matched to a gene: 10. Here the CDR3 DNA reads TGTGCCAGCAGCCAAGGACGGGCGGGAGGGTACGGCGAGCAGTACTTC. Amino acids: CASSQGRAGGYGEQYF.

This clonotype was seen ten or more times. The V and J genes are TRBV28 and TRBJ2-5, with D tentatively TRBD2 (8 bases). The germline V gene encodes CDR1 MDHEN and CDR2 SYDVKM. The CDR3 has 17 amino acids. Trimming removed 6 bases from V and 7 bases from J, with 27 bases in between. The CDR3 loop is CASRMTGPGLGRGTQYF. CDR3 DNA: TGTGCCAGCAGGATGACAGGGCCGGGACTAGGTAGGGGGACCCAGTACTTC.

The table lists this clonotype with many counts. The V call is TRBV6-2 or TRBV6-3, the J call TRBJ2-3; D is uncertain. CDR1 is MNHEY and CDR2 is SVGEGT in the germline V gene. Trimming took off 1 base at V and 4 bases at J, with 6 bases between the two ends. This CDR3 comprises 13 residues. CDR3 loop: CASSYWIADTQYF. The CDR3 DNA reads as TGTGCCAGCAGTTACTGGATCGCAGATACGCAGTATTTT.

Only a few counts were recorded for this clonotype. The chain carries TRBV9 and TRBJ2-1, with D uncertain. The CDR3 covers 18 residues. Trimming left V 0 bases short and J 0 bases short, with 16 bases between. The germline V gene has CDR1 SGDLS and CDR2 YYNGEE. The CDR3 DNA is TGTGCCAGCAGCGTAGCTATCAGCGTCGCGAGCTCCTACAATGAGCAGTTCTTC. As protein: CASSVAISVASSYNEQFF. Full variable domain (remainder filled in from reference TRBV9 and TRBJ2-1): DSGVTQTPKHLITATGQRVTLRCSPRSGDLSVYWYQQSLDQGLQFLIQYYNGEERAKGNILERFSAQQFPDLHSELNLSSLELGDSALYFCASSVAISVASSYNEQFFGPGTRLTVL.

Only a few counts were recorded for this clonotype. A much more abundant neighbour one base away suggests this may be a read error. V is TRBV18 and J is TRBJ2-3, with 10 bases aligning to TRBD1. J lost 2 bases, V lost 2 bases, and 1 base had no gene match. The CDR3 is 15 amino acids. Per germline, CDR1 KGHSH and CDR2 LQKENI. CDR3 region: CASSPGQGVTDTQYF. In nucleotides, the CDR3 is TGTGCCAGCTCACCAGGACAGGGGGTCACAGATACGCAGTATTTT.

This clonotype has ten or more counts. V and J are TRBV20-1 and TRBJ2-5; no clear D gene. The CDR3 length is 12 residues. The V end was cut by 3 bases, the J end by 1 base, with 6 bases between. The germline V gene has CDR1 DFQATT and CDR2 SNEGSKA (reference sequence). CDR3 bases: TGCAGTGCTAGTGGCTTCCAAGAGACCCAGTACTTC. Translated: CSASGFQETQYF.

The gene calls are TRBV19 and TRBJ1-5; no clear D gene. Trimming cost V 3 bases and J 1 base, with 13 bases left between them. There are 16 residues in the CDR3. Germline V gene lookup returns CDR1 LNHDA and CDR2 SQIVND (reference sequence). Here the CDR3 reads CASSIIWERSNQPQHF. The CDR3 DNA is TGTGCCAGTAGTATCATCTGGGAACGAAGCAATCAGCCCCAGCATTTT.